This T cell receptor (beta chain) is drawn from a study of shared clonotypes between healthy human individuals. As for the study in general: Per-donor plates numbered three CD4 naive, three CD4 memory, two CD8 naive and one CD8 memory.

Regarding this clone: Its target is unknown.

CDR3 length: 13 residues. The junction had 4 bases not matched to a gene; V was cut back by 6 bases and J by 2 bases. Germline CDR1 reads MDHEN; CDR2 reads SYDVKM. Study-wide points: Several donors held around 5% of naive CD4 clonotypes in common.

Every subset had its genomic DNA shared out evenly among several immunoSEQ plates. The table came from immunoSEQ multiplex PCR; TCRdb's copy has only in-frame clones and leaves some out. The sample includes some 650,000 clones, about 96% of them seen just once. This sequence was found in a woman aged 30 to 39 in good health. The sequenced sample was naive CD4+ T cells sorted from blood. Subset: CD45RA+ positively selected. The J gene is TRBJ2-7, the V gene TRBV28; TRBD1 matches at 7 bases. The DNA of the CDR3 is TGTGCCAGCAGACCAACAGGGGCCTACGAGCAGTACTTC. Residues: CASRPTGAYEQYF.